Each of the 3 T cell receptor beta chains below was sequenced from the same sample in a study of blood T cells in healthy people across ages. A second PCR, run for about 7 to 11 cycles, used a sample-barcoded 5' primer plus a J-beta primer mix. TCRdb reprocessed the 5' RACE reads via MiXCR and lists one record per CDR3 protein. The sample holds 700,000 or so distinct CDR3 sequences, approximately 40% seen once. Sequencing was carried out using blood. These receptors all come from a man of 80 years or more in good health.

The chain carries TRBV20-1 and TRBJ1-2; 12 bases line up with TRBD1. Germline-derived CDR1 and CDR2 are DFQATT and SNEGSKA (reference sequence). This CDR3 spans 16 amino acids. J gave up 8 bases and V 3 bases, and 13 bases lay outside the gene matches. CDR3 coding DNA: TGCAGTGCTAGCCCCGGGACAGGGGGCCGGGTGGGGGGCTACACCTTC. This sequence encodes CSASPGTGGRVGGYTF.

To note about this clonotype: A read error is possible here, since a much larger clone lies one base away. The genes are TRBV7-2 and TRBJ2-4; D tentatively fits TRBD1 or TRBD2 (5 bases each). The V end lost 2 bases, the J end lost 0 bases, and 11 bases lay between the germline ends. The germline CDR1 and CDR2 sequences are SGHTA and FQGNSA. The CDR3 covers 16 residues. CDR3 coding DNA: TGTGCCAGCAGCTTAATGGGACGGCGAGCCAAAAACATTCAGTACTTC. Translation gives CASSLMGRRAKNIQYF.

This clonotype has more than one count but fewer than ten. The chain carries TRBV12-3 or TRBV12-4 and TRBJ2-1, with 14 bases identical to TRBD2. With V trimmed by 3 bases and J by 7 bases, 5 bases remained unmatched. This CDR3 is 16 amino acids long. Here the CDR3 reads CASSFRTSGRYNEQFF. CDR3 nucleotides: TGTGCCAGCAGTTTCAGGACTAGCGGGAGGTATAATGAGCAGTTCTTC.